This T cell receptor beta chain was captured in a study of T cell responses to AZD1222 COVID-19 vaccine. Study results and caveats: Baseline serology detected seropositivity in only six or seven AZD1222 recipients.

Produced via immunoSEQ multiplex PCR; TCRdb's table is partial and in-frame only. This sample has approximately 79,000 clones, with approximately 91% found just once. The V and J ends lost 3 bases and 3 bases respectively, with 9 bases between them. Germline V gives CDR1 SGDLS, CDR2 YYNGEE. CDR3 length: 14 amino acids. Details on this clone: Its antigen is currently unknown.

This receptor was identified in an adult in good health. The sequences come from peripheral blood, collected on day 0 of AZD1222 vaccination. The J gene is TRBJ2-2, the V gene TRBV9; weak D call: TRBD2 (5 bases). The CDR3, as DNA: TGTGCCAGCAGCGGGACTCCTTACACCGGGGAGCTGTTTTTT. Translated: CASSGTPYTGELFF.